This T cell receptor beta chain was profiled in a study of CD8 T cells in Susac syndrome. Study-level background: There were Susac syndrome patients who were therapy-naive at blood draw, others on corticosteroids, and others on intravenous immunoglobulin alone.

Study findings and constraints: By the study's own acknowledgment, its TCR sequencing and HLA analysis included relatively few individuals. The Susac syndrome CD4+ T cell repertoires displayed no clonal expansion.

Note on this clonotype: Antigen unknown.

The RNA input was roughly 0.45 to 1 ug, and it was reverse transcribed with random hexamers. TCRdb independently ran MiXCR on the immunoSEQ multiplex PCR reads; one entry per CDR3 protein. The sample consists of about 240,000 distinct CDR3 sequences, approximately 95% of them appearing once. The germline V and J ends were trimmed by 5 bases and 4 bases, with 24 bases remaining between them. The CDR3 consists of 16 residues. From germline, CDR1 is DFQATT and CDR2 SNEGSKA (reference sequence). The TCR originated in a human donor with Susac syndrome. The sequenced sample consisted of CD4+ T cells from PBMCs. This rearrangement joins TRBV20-1 to TRBJ2-7, with D possibly being TRBD1 (6 bases). The DNA for the CDR3 is TGCAGTGCTCCAAATCTCAGGGGTGGCAGAGGTTACGAGCAGTACTTC. It yields the protein CSAPNLRGGRGYEQYF.